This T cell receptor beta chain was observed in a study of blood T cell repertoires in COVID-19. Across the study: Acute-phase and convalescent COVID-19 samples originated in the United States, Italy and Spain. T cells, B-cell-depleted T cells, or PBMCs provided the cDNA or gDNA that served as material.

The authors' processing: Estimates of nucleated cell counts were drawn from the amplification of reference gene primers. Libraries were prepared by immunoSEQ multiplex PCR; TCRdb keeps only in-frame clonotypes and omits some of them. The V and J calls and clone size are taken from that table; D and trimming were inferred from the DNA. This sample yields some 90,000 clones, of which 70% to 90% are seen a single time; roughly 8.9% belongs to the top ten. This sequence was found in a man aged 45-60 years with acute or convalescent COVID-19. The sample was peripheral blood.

DNA of the CDR3: TGTGCCTGGGGCCGAGACGGGGGTGTGAGGCAGCCCCAGCATTTT. It translates to CAWGRDGGVRQPQHF. The J gene is TRBJ1-5, the V gene TRBV30, with a possible D match to TRBD1 (5 bases). The CDR3 contains 15 residues. Germline V gene sequence: CDR1 GTSNPN, CDR2 SVGIG (reference sequence). Trimming stripped 5 bases from V and 7 bases from J, with 21 bases between. Combining the CDR3 with reference TRBV30 and TRBJ1-5 gives the whole variable domain SQTIHQWPATLVQPVGSPLSLECTVEGTSNPNLYWYRQAAGRGLQLLFYSVGIGQISSEVPQNLSASRPQDRQFILSSKKLLLSDSGFYLCAWGRDGGVRQPQHFGDGTRLSIL.